This TCR beta chain was captured by sequencing in a study of a mutant IDH1 vaccine in newly diagnosed glioma. For the study at large: Earlier care involved radiotherapy, temozolomide, or both, and the majority received both.

Time point here: week 35, safety follow-up. Vaccination comprised doses that each held 300 ug of mutant IDH1 20-mer peptide, plus topical imiquimod. Comments on this clone: Antigen specificity is unknown.

Produced via immunoSEQ multiplex PCR; TCRdb's table is partial and in-frame only. The sample yields about 40,000 clones, roughly four fifths seen once. Germline CDR1 is MDHEN and CDR2 is SYDVKM. The CDR3 length is 15 residues. V was pared by 7 bases and J by 7 bases, with 12 bases of the junction left unmatched. Study-wide points: The occurrence of vaccine-induced immune responses was seen in around 94% of patients.

The V call is TRBV28, the J call TRBJ1-5, with TRBD1 matching over 8 bases. The sample in question was PBMCs, obtained from a glioma patient whose treatment included an IDH1 peptide vaccine. The TCR was taken from a woman aged 45-65 years with glioma. CDR3 amino acids: CASTQAGGFPQPQHF. CDR3 coding DNA: TGTGCCAGCACCCAGGCAGGGGGCTTTCCCCAGCCCCAGCATTTT.